This TCR beta chain was obtained from a study of T cells after yellow fever vaccination. Notes on the study in general: A limited proportion of clonotypes was detected within both the CD4 and CD8 compartments. A secondary response was less intense yet reached its peak sooner, at day 5 versus 15.

Per the germline V gene, CDR1 is SEHNR and CDR2 is FQNEAQ (reference sequence). The CDR3 has 14 residues. Trimming removed 6 bases from V and 1 base from J, with 12 bases in between. UMIs and a universal primer site were added when TCR cDNA was made by 5'RACE template switching. TCRdb itself ran the 5' RACE reads through MiXCR, one entry per CDR3 protein. The table lists about 320,000 distinct CDR3 sequences, over 3.5% of them singletons. This clonotype was recorded many times. The antigen is not known. This receptor was identified in a man in his late teens or twenties who received the YFV17D yellow fever vaccine. The sample in question was PBMCs, obtained 15 days after the yellow fever booster vaccination. The V gene is TRBV7-9, the J gene TRBJ2-5, with D possibly TRBD1 on 5 matching bases. The CDR3 DNA is TGTGCCAGCAGTTATAGACAGTTCCAAGAGACCCAGTACTTC. Protein sequence: CASSYRQFQETQYF.